The rows below give T cell receptor beta chains drawn from one sample of a study of T cell responses to AZD1222 COVID-19 vaccine. Assay used: immunoSEQ multiplex PCR; TCRdb lists only in-frame clones, some missing. The sample yields 150,000 or so clones, around 93% seen once. The source was peripheral blood, collected 28 days after the second AZD1222 dose. The receptors derive from an adult who received the AZD1222 COVID-19 vaccine. Both conserved end residues are part of each CDR3. D genes are given only for firm matches. A row's size may be missing; if present it is once, few, many or a size class.

V	J	D	size	DNA	CDR3
TRBV6-1	TRBJ1-6	.	.	TGTGCCAGCAGTGAATTGGGATGGCAGAATTCACCCCTCCACTTT	CASSELGWQNSPLHF
TRBV6-4	TRBJ2-3	TRBD2	.	TGTGCCAGCAGATCCCTAGCGGGGGGCACAGATACGCAGTATTTT	CASRSLAGGTDTQYF
TRBV6-2/TRBV6-3	TRBJ1-1	.	.	TGTGCCAGCAGCGACTACACTGAAGCTTTCTTT	CASSDYTEAFF
TRBV7-2	TRBJ1-6	.	.	TGTGCCAGCAGCTTAGCGTGGGCTGAGCCTCCCCTCCACTTT	CASSLAWAEPPLHF
TRBV18	TRBJ1-1	TRBD1	.	TGTGCCAGCTCAGTCTTAGCCCCGGGACAGGGGAGCAACACTGAAGCTTTCTTT	CASSVLAPGQGSNTEAFF
TRBV21-1	TRBJ2-5	.	.	TGTGCCAGCAGCAGGACAGGGAATCGGGAGACCCAGTACTTC	CASSRTGNRETQYF
TRBV7-9	TRBJ2-1	.	.	TGTGCCAGCAGCGCCACCAGGTGGGATGAGCAGTTCTTC	CASSATRWDEQFF
TRBV4-3	TRBJ2-7	.	.	TGCGCCAGCAGCCAAACCCCCGTCAGCTTTTCCTACGAGCAGTACTTC	CASSQTPVSFSYEQYF
TRBV6-5	TRBJ2-7	.	.	TGTGCCAGCAAGCGAACGCTCGAGCAGTACTTC	CASKRTLEQYF
TRBV24-1	TRBJ2-2	TRBD2	.	TGTGCCACCAGTGATTTAGGGACTAAGAACACCGGGGAGCTGTTTTTT	CATSDLGTKNTGELFF
TRBV7-2	TRBJ2-1	.	.	TGTGCCGTTAGCACAGGGGAGGTCTACAATGAGCAGTTCTTC	CAVSTGEVYNEQFF
TRBV27	TRBJ2-3	.	.	TGTGCCAGCAGTTTCCTGGGCACAGATACGCAGTATTTT	CASSFLGTDTQYF
TRBV19	TRBJ1-2	.	.	TGTGCCAGTAGTATAGGGCGAACAGCCCCGGGAAGCTACACCTTC	CASSIGRTAPGSYTF
TRBV7-9	TRBJ2-1	.	.	TGTGCCAGCAGCCCGCAGGCGTACGAGCAGTTCTTC	CASSPQAYEQFF
TRBV18	TRBJ1-1	TRBD1	once	TGTGCCAGCTCACCCTCAATTTCGCGGACAGGGGGGAACACTGAAGCTTTCTTT	CASSPSISRTGGNTEAFF
TRBV6-2/TRBV6-3	TRBJ2-7	.	.	TGTGCCAGCAGTTACTCGATCTCCTACGAGCAGTACTTC	CASSYSISYEQYF
TRBV5-1	TRBJ1-1	TRBD1	.	TGCGCCAGCAGCTCAAAACAGGGGGCGGGGATGGACACTGAAGCTTTCTTT	CASSSKQGAGMDTEAFF
TRBV2	TRBJ2-5	.	.	TGTGCCAGGACCCCCATGCGCGGGTCCGGGACCCAGTACTTC	CARTPMRGSGTQYF
TRBV5-1	TRBJ2-1	.	.	TGCGCCAGCAGCTTGAGTCTAGCGCAACACAATGAGCAGTTCTTC	CASSLSLAQHNEQFF
TRBV9	TRBJ2-7	.	.	TGTGCCAGCAGCGTAGCAGCACAGGGTCGGTCCGAGCAGTACTTC	CASSVAAQGRSEQYF
TRBV3-1/TRBV3-2	TRBJ1-6	.	.	TGTGCCAGCAGCCGACAGATTAGGTTTTCACCCCTCCACTTT	CASSRQIRFSPLHF
TRBV27	TRBJ2-7	.	.	TGTGCCAGCAGTTTAAGAAAGGGGGGGTCCGTCGAGCAGTACTTC	CASSLRKGGSVEQYF
TRBV5-1	TRBJ2-1	TRBD2	.	TGCGCCAGCAGCTTCGGACTAGTTGTTGAGCAGTTCTTC	CASSFGLVVEQFF
TRBV27	TRBJ2-1	.	few	TGTGCCAGCAGTCCCTCGGGCGCCGCCCTTAATGAGCAGTTCTTC	CASSPSGAALNEQFF
TRBV18	TRBJ2-1	TRBD2	.	TGTGCCAGCTCGCAGGAGACTAGCGGGATCAATGAGCAGTTCTTC	CASSQETSGINEQFF
TRBV10-3	TRBJ2-7	TRBD1	.	TGTGCCATCAGCAACGACAGGGGGTCCTACGAGCAGTACTTC	CAISNDRGSYEQYF
TRBV27	TRBJ2-1	.	.	TGTGCCAGCAGTTCGAATCCCCATGCAAACAATGAGCAGTTCTTC	CASSSNPHANNEQFF
TRBV12-5	TRBJ2-7	.	.	TGTGCTAGTGGCCCGGGACTCCGCTCCTACGAGCAGTACTTC	CASGPGLRSYEQYF
TRBV7-9	TRBJ1-2	.	.	TGTGCCAGCAGCTCCATTGGGAATGGCTACACCTTC	CASSSIGNGYTF
TRBV12-5	TRBJ1-4	TRBD1	once	TGTGCTAGTGGTTTGCCGACAGGGGAAAATGAAAAACTGTTTTTT	CASGLPTGENEKLFF
TRBV6-2/TRBV6-3	TRBJ1-2	TRBD1	few	TGTGCCAGCAGCTCCCCGGGACAGGGATTCAATGGCTACACCTTC	CASSSPGQGFNGYTF
TRBV9	TRBJ2-2	.	few	TGTGCCAGCAGCCCAAACACCGGGGAGCTGTTTTTT	CASSPNTGELFF
TRBV29-1	TRBJ1-5	TRBD1	.	TGCAGCGTTGGAGGGACAGGGGGCGATCAGCCCCAGCATTTT	CSVGGTGGDQPQHF
TRBV6-1	TRBJ2-5	.	once	TGTGCCAGCAGTGAAGGAGAAGAGACCCAGTACTTC	CASSEGEETQYF
TRBV5-1	TRBJ2-5	.	few	TGCGCCAGCAGCTTGGCCCTGGACTTGGAGACCCAGTACTTC	CASSLALDLETQYF
TRBV19	TRBJ2-3	TRBD2	.	TGTGCCAGTAGTATCAGCGAGGGAGGGCCGGGTTGGCAGTATTTT	CASSISEGGPGWQYF
TRBV19	TRBJ2-3	.	once	TGTGCCAGTAGTATAGGACCGGGAATGGGCACAGATACGCAGTATTTT	CASSIGPGMGTDTQYF
TRBV7-3	TRBJ2-2	.	.	TGTGCCAGCAACCTGGTCACTAACACCGGGGAGCTGTTTTTT	CASNLVTNTGELFF
TRBV5-1	TRBJ1-1	.	.	TGCGCCAGCAGCGGGACGATGAACACTGAAGCTTTCTTT	CASSGTMNTEAFF
TRBV5-4	TRBJ2-3	.	.	TGTGCCAGCAGCTTGGCTAGCCTCGCAGATACGCAGTATTTT	CASSLASLADTQYF
TRBV30	TRBJ2-3	TRBD1	.	TGTGCCTGGATGGACAGGCCCACAGATACGCAGTATTTT	CAWMDRPTDTQYF
TRBV4-1	TRBJ1-4	.	.	TGCGCCAGCAGCCAAGATTCCCTGTTAGAAAAACTGTTTTTT	CASSQDSLLEKLFF
TRBV6-2/TRBV6-3	TRBJ1-2	.	.	TGTGCCAGCAGTTACGCAAACTATGGCTACACCTTC	CASSYANYGYTF
TRBV5-4	TRBJ2-1	TRBD1	.	TGTGCCAGCAGCATAAAGGGGGCCGCCCTCTACAATGAGCAGTTCTTC	CASSIKGAALYNEQFF
TRBV6-5	TRBJ2-7	TRBD1	.	TGTGCCAGCAGTTACCTGGCGGGACAGGGTAGCTACGAGCAGTACTTC	CASSYLAGQGSYEQYF
TRBV18	TRBJ2-5	TRBD1	.	TGTGCCAGCTCACCAGGGACAGGGGGCTGGGAGACCCAGTACTTC	CASSPGTGGWETQYF
TRBV6-5	TRBJ2-2	TRBD1	.	TGTGCCAGCAGTTACCCAACAGGGGGCGGCGGGGAGCTGTTTTTT	CASSYPTGGGGELFF
TRBV4-1	TRBJ2-7	TRBD2	.	TGCGCCAGCAGCCAAGCCAGCGGGAGGGCCCACTACGAGCAGTACTTC	CASSQASGRAHYEQYF
TRBV19	TRBJ2-3	TRBD2	.	TGTGCCAGTAGTCCCCCTAGCGGGAGGGGGCCAGATACGCAGTATTTT	CASSPPSGRGPDTQYF
TRBV2	TRBJ1-5	.	.	TGTGCCAGCAGCCTACAGGGTTGGAATCAGCCCCAGCATTTT	CASSLQGWNQPQHF
TRBV7-2	TRBJ1-1	TRBD1	.	TGTGCCAGCAGCTTTGGGACAGCCGACGCTTTCTTT	CASSFGTADAFF
TRBV7-9	TRBJ1-1	.	.	TGTGCCAGCAGCTTAACCACGAACACTGAAGCTTTCTTT	CASSLTTNTEAFF
TRBV3-1/TRBV3-2	TRBJ2-3	.	.	TGTGCCAGCAGCCAAGGTTGGGGGGATACGCAGTATTTT	CASSQGWGDTQYF
TRBV9	TRBJ1-3	.	.	TGTGCCAGCAGCGTAGCGGGGACGTCAGGAAACACCATATATTTT	CASSVAGTSGNTIYF
TRBV11-3	TRBJ2-3	.	.	TGTGCCAGCAGCTTCCAGGGGACAGATACGCAGTATTTT	CASSFQGTDTQYF
TRBV6-5	TRBJ1-1	TRBD1	.	TGTGCCAGCAGTTGGGGACAGGGCGGGACTGAAGCTTTCTTT	CASSWGQGGTEAFF
TRBV7-3	TRBJ2-3	TRBD2	.	TGTGCCAGCAGCTTGATAGCGGGAGTTAGGAGGGATACGCAGTATTTT	CASSLIAGVRRDTQYF